One sample yielded the 22 T cell receptor beta chains listed below, sequenced in a study of technical replicates of blood from a handful of donors. Sequencing used immunoSEQ multiplex PCR; TCRdb keeps in-frame clones, though not all of them. The repertoire consists of approximately 81,000 clones, with approximately 80% occurring once and the leading ten covering around 4%. Sequencing was done on a sample of PBMCs. Receptors were obtained from a human donor in good health. Some clones in this sample may be carry-over from other donors' samples.

The V call is TRBV11-2, the J call TRBJ2-5; D call uncertain. The germline V gene has CDR1 SGHAT and CDR2 FQNNGV. V was clipped by 4 bases and J by 4 bases, with 19 bases between them. The CDR3 has 16 residues. DNA for the CDR3: TGTGCCAGCAGCTACCCGAGCAGAGGTTTTAGAGAGACCCAGTACTTC. Protein product: CASSYPSRGFRETQYF.

The V gene is TRBV25-1, the J gene TRBJ1-1; 9 bases map to TRBD1. This CDR3 has 15 amino acids. Germline CDR1 is MGHDK and CDR2 is SYGVNS. Trimming at V came to 6 bases and at J to 0 bases, leaving 5 bases not matched to a gene. DNA for the CDR3: TGTGCCAGCAGGAGACAGGGGGAGGTGAACACTGAAGCTTTCTTT. As protein: CASRRQGEVNTEAFF.

The chain couples TRBV9 to TRBJ1-3; 8 bases agree with TRBD1. CDR3 length equals 16 residues. Trimming cost V 3 bases and J 2 bases; bases outside gene matches: 7. Looked up from germline, CDR1 is SGDLS and CDR2 is YYNGEE. CDR3 residues: CASSGTGMTTGNTIYF. CDR3 in DNA: TGTGCCAGCAGCGGGACAGGGATGACAACTGGAAACACCATATATTTT.

This chain uses TRBV5-6 with TRBJ2-1; tentatively, D is TRBD1 (6 bases). The V gene lost 4 bases and the J gene lost 2 bases, with 19 bases spanning the gap. Germline CDR1 is SGHDT and CDR2 is YYEEEE. CDR3 length equals 17 residues. The CDR3 DNA sequence: TGTGCCAGCAGCAGAATCGACAGGACCCCTGCCTACAATGAGCAGTTCTTC. Protein: CASSRIDRTPAYNEQFF.

This clone occurred a few times. The chain links TRBV7-6 to TRBJ2-5, with a possible D match to TRBD2 (5 bases). In germline, CDR1 is SGHVS, CDR2 FNYEAQ. V was trimmed by 4 bases and J by 1 base, leaving 7 bases between them. The CDR3 runs to 13 residues. CDR3 coding DNA: TGTGCCAGCAGCTCGGACTTCCAAGAGACCCAGTACTTC. This encodes CASSSDFQETQYF.

This clone was seen more than once but under ten times. The rearrangement joins TRBV19 to TRBJ1-6; D may be TRBD1 (5 bases). Germline CDR1 LNHDA, CDR2 SQIVND (reference sequence). Deletions cut 5 bases from V and 7 bases from J, with 9 bases between. The CDR3 loop spans 13 amino acids. The chain's CDR3 is CASSDTGNSPLHF. The CDR3 coding sequence is TGTGCCAGTAGTGATACAGGAAATTCACCCCTCCACTTT.

V gene TRBV4-3 combines with J gene TRBJ2-1, with no clear D. The CDR3 extends over 16 amino acids. Trimming pared 0 bases from V and 0 bases from J, leaving 9 bases between. Looked up from germline, CDR1 is LGHNA and CDR2 is YSLEER. In DNA, the CDR3 is TGCGCCAGCAGCCAAGATGCGAGAAGCTCCTACAATGAGCAGTTCTTC. It specifies CASSQDARSSYNEQFF.

V and J are TRBV5-4 and TRBJ1-2; no reliable D call. The CDR3 loop spans 15 amino acids. The ends were cut back, 0 bases at V and 4 bases at J, with 13 bases in the middle. CDR1 and CDR2 (germline): SGHNT, YYREEE (reference sequence). This chain's CDR3 is CASSLDLEGPYGYTF. In DNA, the CDR3 is TGTGCCAGCAGCTTGGATCTCGAGGGTCCCTATGGCTACACCTTC.

The J gene is TRBJ2-7, the V gene TRBV19, with 8 bases aligning to TRBD1. The J segment lost 7 bases and the V segment lost 5 bases, leaving 16 bases of the junction unmatched. The V gene's germline CDR1 is LNHDA and CDR2 SQIVND (reference sequence). The length of the CDR3 is 16 residues. CDR3 amino acids: CASSANGQGARGEQYF. CDR3 coding DNA: TGTGCCAGTAGTGCAAACGGACAGGGCGCGAGGGGGGAGCAGTACTTC. The complete variable domain, with remaining parts taken from reference TRBV19 and TRBJ2-7, reads DGGITQSPKYLFRKEGQNVTLSCEQNLNHDAMYWYRQDPGQGLRLIYYSQIVNDFQKGDIAEGYSVSREKKESFPLTVTSAQKNPTAFYLCASSANGQGARGEQYFGPGTRLTVT.

The rearrangement joins TRBV5-5 to TRBJ1-2, with 7 bases fitting TRBD1. This CDR3 region has 14 residues. Looked up from germline, CDR1 is SGHKS and CDR2 is YYEKEE (reference sequence). Trimming at V came to 4 bases and at J to 5 bases, leaving 8 bases not matched to a gene. CDR3 nucleotide sequence: TGTGCCAGCAGCACCACCGGGACAGCGTATGGCTACACCTTC. Its protein product is CASSTTGTAYGYTF.

A single count supports this clone. The chain recombines TRBV7-9 with TRBJ2-1; possible D gene TRBD1, 5 bases. The CDR3 consists of 13 residues. The V end lost 3 bases, the J end lost 4 bases, and 7 bases lay between the germline ends. Germline V gene lookup returns CDR1 SEHNR and CDR2 FQNEAQ (reference sequence). The DNA of the CDR3 is TGTGCCAGCAGCTTGGGGCTTTACAATGAGCAGTTCTTC. It specifies CASSLGLYNEQFF.

The J gene is TRBJ2-7, the V gene TRBV30; 9 positions agree with TRBD2. Germline V lookup: CDR1 GTSNPN, CDR2 SVGIG (reference sequence). The length of the CDR3 is 14 residues. The V segment lost 1 base and the J segment 0 bases; nucleotides outside the gene matches: 1. The CDR3 nucleotides are TGTGCCTGGAGTGGCGGGAGGGCCTCCTACGAGCAGTACTTC. Encoded protein: CAWSGGRASYEQYF. Filled out from reference TRBV30 and TRBJ2-7, the complete variable domain reads SQTIHQWPATLVQPVGSPLSLECTVEGTSNPNLYWYRQAAGRGLQLLFYSVGIGQISSEVPQNLSASRPQDRQFILSSKKLLLSDSGFYLCAWSGGRASYEQYFGPGTRLTVT.

This rearrangement joins TRBV6-1 to TRBJ2-1; unclear D gene. Germline V lookup: CDR1 MNHNS, CDR2 SASEGT. V was trimmed by 7 bases and J by 3 bases, leaving 16 bases between them. The CDR3 has 15 amino acids. The CDR3 nucleotides are TGTGCCAGCACCCTAAAGCCTGCTAACTACAATGAGCAGTTCTTC. It codes for CASTLKPANYNEQFF.

V is TRBV19 and J is TRBJ1-5, with 9 positions matching TRBD1. The CDR3 loop spans 19 amino acids. The germline V gene has CDR1 LNHDA and CDR2 SQIVND (reference sequence). With 5 bases clipped from V and 4 bases from J, the junction kept 18 bases outside the gene matches. CDR3 bases: TGTGCCAGTAGTTTCCCCGGACAGGGGAATAGCATCCGTAATCAGCCCCAGCATTTT. Its protein product is CASSFPGQGNSIRNQPQHF.

The chain employs TRBV6-5 and TRBJ2-1; 8 nucleotides line up with TRBD1. V gave up 5 bases and J gave up 8 bases; unmatched junction bases: 5. Looked up from germline, CDR1 is MNHEY and CDR2 is SVGAGI. This CDR3 region has 13 residues. CDR3 nucleotide sequence: TGTGCCAGCAGTGCCGACAGGGGATATGAGCAGTTCTTC. It yields the protein CASSADRGYEQFF.

V usage is TRBV7-9 and J usage is TRBJ2-1, with TRBD1 identical over 9 bases. The CDR3 has 16 residues. Per germline, CDR1 SEHNR and CDR2 FQNEAQ (reference sequence). The V segment lost 6 bases and the J segment 4 bases; nucleotides outside the gene matches: 10. The CDR3 coding sequence is TGTGCCAGCAGTTTCTCCTTCGGGACAGGGTACAATGAGCAGTTCTTC. It encodes CASSFSFGTGYNEQFF.

The chain recombines TRBV7-9 with TRBJ1-2; 7 positions agree with TRBD1. V lost 2 bases, J lost 6 bases, and 15 bases stayed unmatched. CDR1 is SEHNR and CDR2 is FQNEAQ in the germline V gene (reference sequence). There are 17 residues in the CDR3. CDR3 protein: CASSLRDSIILVDGYTF. The CDR3 DNA is TGTGCCAGCAGCTTAAGGGACAGTATCATTTTAGTTGATGGCTACACCTTC.

The V call is TRBV18, the J call TRBJ1-3; D gene unclear. Per the germline V gene, CDR1 is KGHSH and CDR2 is LQKENI. The CDR3 runs 15 residues. The ends were cut back, 2 bases at V and 3 bases at J, with 11 bases in the middle. For the CDR3, the DNA is TGTGCCAGCTCACCAGGGCCCTTCAGTGGAAACACCATATATTTT. The encoded protein is CASSPGPFSGNTIYF. The whole variable domain, remainder taken from reference TRBV18 and TRBJ1-3, is NAGVMQNPRHLVRRRGQEARLRCSPMKGHSHVYWYRQLPEEGLKFMVYLQKENIIDESGMPKERFSAEFPKEGPSILRIQQVVRGDSAAYFCASSPGPFSGNTIYFGEGSWLTVV.

The V call is TRBV9, the J call TRBJ2-5; D remains unclear. V gave up 0 bases and J gave up 0 bases, with 15 bases separating them. The CDR3 contains 17 residues. The V gene's germline CDR1 is SGDLS and CDR2 YYNGEE. CDR3 region: CASSVVLPLWYQETQYF. The DNA for the CDR3 is TGTGCCAGCAGCGTAGTGCTACCCCTATGGTACCAAGAGACCCAGTACTTC.

This clone was counted only a few times. The chain combines TRBV4-1 with TRBJ2-3, with 8 bases lining up with TRBD2. Germline-derived CDR1 and CDR2 are MGHRA and YSYEKL. The CDR3 totals 15 residues. Trimming took 4 bases from V and 2 from J; bases not matched to a gene: 5. CDR3 bases: TGCGCCAGCAGCCGGATAGCGGGGATCACAGATACGCAGTATTTT. This encodes CASSRIAGITDTQYF.

The CDR3 sequence: CASSADRPATNEKLFF. The CDR3 bases are TGTGCCAGCAGCGCGGACAGGCCAGCAACTAATGAAAAACTGTTTTTT. The rearrangement joins TRBV7-8 to TRBJ1-4; TRBD1 matches at 7 bases. Unmatched junction bases numbered 6, after V lost 5 bases and J lost 0 bases. Germline V gene lookup returns CDR1 SGHVS and CDR2 FQNEAQ. This CDR3 has 16 residues.

This chain links TRBV6-1 with TRBJ2-5; the D gene is possibly TRBD1 (6 bases). V was trimmed by 1 base and J by 5 bases, leaving 11 bases between them. There are 14 residues in the CDR3. From germline, CDR1 is MNHNS and CDR2 SASEGT. The CDR3 sequence is CASSEGVRGETQYF. The CDR3 DNA follows: TGTGCCAGCAGTGAAGGGGTCAGGGGCGAGACCCAGTACTTC.